This T cell receptor (beta chain) was sequenced during a study of blood T cell repertoires in COVID-19. Enrollment of patients from Seattle took place during active infection, with longitudinal follow-up. In the authors' workflow: It was from reference gene primer amplification that nucleated cell counts were estimated. Profiled with immunoSEQ multiplex PCR; TCRdb holds only in-frame clones, not every one. V and J calls and clone size are as listed in that table; D and trimming were resolved from the DNA. The sample includes roughly 300,000 clones, around 92% of them seen just once. Germline values: CDR1 SGHTA, CDR2 FQGTGA. This CDR3 contains 15 residues. V lost 1 base, J lost 5 bases, and 8 bases stayed unmatched.

The material sequenced was peripheral blood. The chain has TRBV7-3 and TRBJ2-7; 7 bases are a match to TRBD1. The sequence derives from a woman in her twenties or thirties with COVID-19, enrolled during active disease. The CDR3 here is CASSLRAGGIHEQYF. CDR3 DNA: TGTGCCAGCAGCTTAAGGGCAGGGGGAATCCACGAGCAGTACTTC.